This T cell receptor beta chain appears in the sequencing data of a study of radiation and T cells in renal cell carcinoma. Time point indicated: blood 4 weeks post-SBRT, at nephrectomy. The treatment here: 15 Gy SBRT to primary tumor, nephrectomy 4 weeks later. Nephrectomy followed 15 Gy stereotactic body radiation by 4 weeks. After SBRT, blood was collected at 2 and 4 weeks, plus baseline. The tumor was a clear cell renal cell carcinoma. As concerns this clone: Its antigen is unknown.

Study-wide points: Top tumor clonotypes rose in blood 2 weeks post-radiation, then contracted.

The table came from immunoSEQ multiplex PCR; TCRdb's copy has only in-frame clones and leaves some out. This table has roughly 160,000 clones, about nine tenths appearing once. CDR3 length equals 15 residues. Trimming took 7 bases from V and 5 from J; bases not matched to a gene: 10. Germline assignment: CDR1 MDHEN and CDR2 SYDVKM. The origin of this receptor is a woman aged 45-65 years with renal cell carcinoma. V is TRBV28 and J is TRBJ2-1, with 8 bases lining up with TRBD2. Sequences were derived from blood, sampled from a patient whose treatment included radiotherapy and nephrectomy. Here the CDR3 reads CASTPGGAGNNEQFF. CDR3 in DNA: TGTGCCAGCACCCCGGGGGGGGCAGGGAACAATGAGCAGTTCTTC.